Presented here are 12 T cell receptor beta chains from one specimen sequenced in a study of blood T cell repertoires in COVID-19 (dated by TCRdb to 2018 to 2021). The library was obtained by the immunoSEQ multiplex PCR assay. Held by TCRdb, this immuneACCESS table contains in-frame sequences only and omits some clones. Under half of the omission traces to an unresolved V gene where checked; the cause of the rest is unknown. Counted in this sample were around 280,000 clones; 70% to 90% of them appeared once. The ten largest clones represent over 1% of the sample. Sequencing input: peripheral blood. Source of these receptors: a man in his 70s with acute or convalescent COVID-19.

The chain couples TRBV25-1 to TRBJ2-5; D is perhaps TRBD1 (6 bases). Germline V gene data show CDR1 as MGHDK and CDR2 as SYGVNS. V lost 0 bases and J lost 4, with 18 bases in between. This CDR3 is built from 17 residues. CDR3 residues: CASSEYTGAVGAETQYF. The CDR3 nucleotides are TGTGCCAGCAGTGAATATACCGGGGCAGTGGGGGCAGAGACCCAGTACTTC.

A single count supports this clone. The J gene is TRBJ1-1, the V gene TRBV5-5, with a tentative D call TRBD1 (5 bases). The CDR3 covers 13 residues. The ends were cut back, 2 bases at V and 5 bases at J, with 10 bases in the middle. Germline V lookup: CDR1 SGHKS, CDR2 YYEKEE (reference sequence). CDR3 sequence (DNA): TGTGCCAGCAGCTTTCAGGGTCGGACTGAAGCTTTCTTT. This gives the protein CASSFQGRTEAFF.

The CDR3, as DNA: TGTGCCAGCAGCCAGAGCGAACCTTACGAGCAGTACTTC. Protein: CASSQSEPYEQYF. The J gene is TRBJ2-7, the V gene TRBV4-2, with D unresolved. CDR1 LGHNA and CDR2 YNFKEQ come from the germline V gene. Between the trimmed V and J ends, which lost 3 bases and 4 bases, there was a span of 10 bases. The CDR3 is 13 amino acids.

The chain couples TRBV29-1 to TRBJ2-7, with a possible D match to TRBD2 (6 bases). Per the germline V gene, CDR1 is SQVTM and CDR2 is ANQGSEA. V lost 4 bases to trimming and J lost 0 bases, with 16 bases between them. This CDR3 is 15 amino acids long. The CDR3 coding sequence is TGCAGCGTTGCCCAGACAAGGGGAGGCTCCTACGAGCAGTACTTC. It translates to CSVAQTRGGSYEQYF.

The chain carries TRBV15 and TRBJ1-4, with D unclear. Germline assignment: CDR1 LNHNV and CDR2 YYDKDF (reference sequence). The CDR3 spans 17 residues. V gave up 1 base and J gave up 5 bases, with 17 bases separating them. The CDR3 DNA reads TGTGCCACCAGCAGAGGGTCAATTCCACCCGAGAATGAAAAACTGTTTTTT. Translation gives CATSRGSIPPENEKLFF.

The chain carries TRBV5-1 and TRBJ1-2, with 7 bases matching TRBD1. Per germline, CDR1 SGHRS and CDR2 YFSETQ. The trim removed 4 bases at V and 3 bases at J, leaving 18 bases unmatched. This CDR3 spans 18 amino acids. CDR3 bases: TGCGCCAGCAGCAGGGGGAACGAGGACAGGTCCGTCCACTATGGCTACACCTTC. This gives the protein CASSRGNEDRSVHYGYTF.

DNA of the CDR3: TGTGCCAGCAGCTTGGGGACAGGGGTTCCCTACGAGCAGTACTTC. This sequence encodes CASSLGTGVPYEQYF. The chain carries TRBV7-9 and TRBJ2-7, with 10 bases matching TRBD1. V shed 3 bases, J shed 2 bases, and the junction held 4 bases outside the gene matches. Per germline, CDR1 SEHNR and CDR2 FQNEAQ (reference sequence). The CDR3 spans 15 residues.

The DNA for the CDR3 is TGTGCCAGCAGTTTCCTTGGACTAGCCAAAGACAATGAGCAGTTCTTC. Residues: CASSFLGLAKDNEQFF. The chain carries TRBV27 and TRBJ2-1; TRBD2 matches 8 bases. The CDR3 is made up of 16 amino acids. Germline V gives CDR1 MNHEY, CDR2 SMNVEV (reference sequence). V trimming: 3 bases; J trimming: 5 bases; junction bases outside the gene matches: 9.

The table lists this clone with a count of one. The rearrangement uses TRBV7-2 and TRBJ1-3; TRBD1 is a possible D gene (5 bases). Germline CDR1 SGHTA, CDR2 FQGNSA. Trimming left V 5 bases short and J 1 base short, with 9 bases between. The CDR3 extends over 14 amino acids. The CDR3 region has the DNA TGTGCCAGCAGCCCAGGGAATTCTGGAAACACCATATATTTT. Its translation: CASSPGNSGNTIYF.

In its sample, this clone was seen once. The chain carries TRBV15 and TRBJ1-2; D may be TRBD1 (5 bases). The germline gives CDR1 LNHNV, CDR2 YYDKDF (reference sequence). The CDR3 sequence is 14 residues long. The ends were cut back, 5 bases at V and 5 bases at J, with 15 bases in the middle. The CDR3, as DNA: TGTGCCACCAGCCCCGGGCAGGGTTCTTATGGCTACACCTTC. Translation gives CATSPGQGSYGYTF.

The chain joins TRBV6-5 to TRBJ1-3; D perhaps matches TRBD1 (6 bases). Germline V lookup: CDR1 MNHEY, CDR2 SVGAGI. The CDR3 contains 14 residues. Trimming left V 6 bases short and J 0 bases short, with 9 bases between. The CDR3 bases are TGTGCCAGCAGAACAGGGTCCTCTGGAAACACCATATATTTT. Its protein product is CASRTGSSGNTIYF.

The CDR3 sequence is CASSFQTGTGMATQYF. CDR3 DNA: TGTGCCAGCAGTTTTCAAACCGGGACAGGGATGGCGACCCAGTACTTC. The chain combines TRBV5-5 with TRBJ2-5; 9 bases are shared with TRBD1. Germline CDR1 is SGHKS and CDR2 is YYEKEE (reference sequence). The CDR3 contains 16 residues. Germline trimming cut 5 bases from V and 7 bases from J; bases unmatched to any gene: 15.